This section outlines one TCR beta chain sequence together with its context. Its antigen is unidentified. These gene names are mouse names. The read is 1 residue too short to cover the CDR3 end, so that end is filled in from the germline J gene. The same CDR3 also results from other DNA sequences found in this sample. The data are from a study of tissue T cells after allogeneic stem cell transplantation. Study-level results: Few T cell clones were shared across patients, but motif clusters showed tissue-specific shared signatures. Within patients, tissue anatomy strongly shaped TCR repertoire composition. Blood and spleen captured only part of the tissue TCR repertoire.

This CDR3 has 17 residues. CDR1 is LGHNA and CDR2 is YNLKQL in the germline V gene (reference sequence). V trimming: 4 bases; J trimming: 0 bases; junction bases outside the gene matches: 7. Repertoires were generated with immunoSEQ multiplex PCR, while TCRdb's copy carries only in-frame clones and drops some. The data show roughly 20,000 clones, approximately 69% seen once. The receptor's source is a female BALB/c mouse in good health. The mice in this strain carry MHC haplotype H2-d. The rearrangement links TRBV5 to TRBJ2-1; 9 nucleotides agree with TRBD2. The specimen sequenced was blood. The sequenced CDR3 bases are TGTGCCAGCAGCCCGGGGCTGGGGGGGTCTAACTATGCTGAGCAGTTC. Translation: CASSPGLGGSNYAEQF. From start to end, the CDR3 is CASSPGLGGSNYAEQFF.